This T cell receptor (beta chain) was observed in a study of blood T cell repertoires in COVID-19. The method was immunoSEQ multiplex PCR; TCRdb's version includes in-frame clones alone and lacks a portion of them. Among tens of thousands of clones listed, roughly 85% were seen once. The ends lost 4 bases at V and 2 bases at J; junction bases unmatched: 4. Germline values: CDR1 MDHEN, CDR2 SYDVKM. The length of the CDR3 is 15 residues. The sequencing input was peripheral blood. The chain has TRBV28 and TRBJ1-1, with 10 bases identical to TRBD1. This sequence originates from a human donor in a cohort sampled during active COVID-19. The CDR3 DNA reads TGTGCCAGCAGTTGGGACAGGGGACCCAACACTGAAGCTTTCTTT. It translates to CASSWDRGPNTEAFF. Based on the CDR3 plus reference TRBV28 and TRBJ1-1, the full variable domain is DVKVTQSSRYLVKRTGEKVFLECVQDMDHENMFWYRQDPGLGLRLIYFSYDVKMKEKGDIPEGYSVSREKKERFSLILESASTNQTSMYLCASSWDRGPNTEAFFGQGTRLTVV.